Described below is a single T cell receptor (beta chain) sequence and its context. With V trimmed by 1 base and J by 5 bases, 5 bases remained unmatched. This CDR3 comprises 15 residues. Germline CDR1 SGHTA, CDR2 FQGNSA. Method: immunoSEQ multiplex PCR; TCRdb's copy keeps in-frame clones and lacks some. The data show thousands of clones, around 60% seen once. This sample is part of a study of T cells in tumors and immune-related adverse events. The source is a female donor with metastatic renal cell carcinoma. The chain is built from TRBV7-2 and TRBJ1-1; 9 nucleotides match TRBD1. The starting material was gut tissue, obtained from a patient treated with anti-PD-1 therapy. The CDR3 DNA is TGTGCCAGCAGCTTAGTACAGGGGGCGCGTACTGAAGCTTTCTTT. Translation gives CASSLVQGARTEAFF. The whole variable domain, remainder taken from reference TRBV7-2 and TRBJ1-1, is GAGVSQSPSNKVTEKGKDVELRCDPISGHTALYWYRQSLGQGLEFLIYFQGNSAPDKSGLPSDRFSAERTGGSVSTLTIQRTQQEDSAVYLCASSLVQGARTEAFFGQGTRLTVV.